This entry describes one T cell receptor beta chain. With 60 Vbeta and 13 Jbeta primers, the PCR was carried out. TCRdb's table, derived via immunoSEQ multiplex PCR, lists solely in-frame clones and lacks some. The table records about 64,000 clones, 55% to 70% of them present only once. Germline V CDR1 and CDR2: SGHKS, YYEKEE (reference sequence). V trimming: 0 bases; J trimming: 4 bases; junction bases outside the gene matches: 11. The CDR3 loop spans 18 amino acids. The sample originates from a study of cytomegalovirus exposure and HLA in healthy donors. Specimen: PBMCs. The receptor's source is a woman in her forties or fifties in good health and CMV-seronegative. This rearrangement joins TRBV5-5 to TRBJ1-1, with 11 bases that match TRBD1. DNA for the CDR3: TGTGCCAGCAGCTTGGGGGACAGGGGGGTTCTTTTCGCCACTGAAGCTTTCTTT. Its protein is CASSLGDRGVLFATEAFF.